A selection of T cell receptor beta chains follows, all from one sample in a study of T cell responses to AZD1222 COVID-19 vaccine. The assay was immunoSEQ multiplex PCR, and TCRdb's table has in-frame clones only and misses some. This table holds around 110,000 clones, roughly 87% found once. This specimen was peripheral blood, taken on day 0 of AZD1222 vaccination. These receptors came from an adult in good health. CDR3s include the opening cysteine and the closing phenylalanine or tryptophan. The order of the fields is V gene, J gene, CDR3 protein.

TRBV9	TRBJ2-7	CASSVEAGGSYEQYF
TRBV27	TRBJ1-4	CASSLGGRYEKLFF
TRBV30	TRBJ2-7	CATEGLGGKTYEQYF
TRBV9	TRBJ1-1	CASSVAAGGQGRRTEAFF
TRBV28	TRBJ2-5	CASSFARGETQYF
TRBV9	TRBJ2-2	CASSVPSGMTGELFF
TRBV6-5	TRBJ2-7	CASSLEGGWEQYF
TRBV9	TRBJ2-1	CASSVGGRGAGNEQFF
TRBV29-1	TRBJ1-3	CSVEGQGVGNTIYF
TRBV28	TRBJ1-1	CASSSGTVGTEAFF
TRBV21-1	TRBJ2-3	CASTPISTDTQYF
TRBV27	TRBJ1-5	CASSLGQGSQPQHF
TRBV11-2	TRBJ2-1	CASSFRSGDRYNEQFF
TRBV6-5	TRBJ1-6	CASSYLKGHWDSPLHF
TRBV30	TRBJ2-5	CAWRREVETQYF
TRBV5-1	TRBJ2-3	CASSPGLEADTQYF
TRBV29-1	TRBJ1-2	CSVSGGIGYGYTF
TRBV19	TRBJ1-2	CASSRTGFGDGGYTF
TRBV6-2/TRBV6-3	TRBJ2-7	CASSFGGRGYEQYF
TRBV28	TRBJ2-3	CASSPRGGLAEERDTQYF
TRBV6-5	TRBJ1-6	CASTLTGGNSPLHF
TRBV6-5	TRBJ2-7	CASSTGLSYEQYF
TRBV13	TRBJ2-5	CASSTDREETQYF
TRBV19	TRBJ2-1	CASSMWLAAYNEQFF
TRBV5-1	TRBJ2-3	CASSSTGLAGQYF
TRBV12-3/TRBV12-4	TRBJ2-1	CASRGGGYNEQFF
TRBV29-1	TRBJ2-7	CSVASGTEQYF
TRBV30	TRBJ2-3	CAWSGQIGDTQYF
TRBV27	TRBJ2-7	CASSFGTSSEQYF
TRBV7-8	TRBJ2-5	CASSLVQQETQYF
TRBV6-6	TRBJ2-7	CASSPRPKMSYGHEQYF
TRBV7-8	TRBJ1-5	CASSLERVGYQPQHF
TRBV20-1	TRBJ1-1	CSASTAAFF
TRBV5-1	TRBJ1-4	CASSLDGFNEKLFF
TRBV12-5	TRBJ2-1	CASGLAGLAGINEQFF
TRBV4-1	TRBJ2-7	CASSQEGQRGNGEQYF
TRBV7-8	TRBJ2-7	CASSYLGNIGEQYF
TRBV7-3	TRBJ1-2	CASSLRIHVIFNRTYGYTF
TRBV27	TRBJ2-3	CASSSGTGTDTQYF
TRBV20-1	TRBJ1-2	CSATNGGPGTF
TRBV5-8	TRBJ2-5	CASSLSAATQETQYF
TRBV9	TRBJ2-1	CASSGGRNNEQFF
TRBV9	TRBJ1-6	CASSVDGASSPLHF
TRBV4-2	TRBJ2-1	CASSQVNEQFF
TRBV9	TRBJ2-6	CASSGPPPSGANVLTF
TRBV6-6	TRBJ1-3	CASSYLGTGNTIYF
TRBV28	TRBJ1-3	CASSLPHSGNTIYF
TRBV28	TRBJ1-4	CASSPFEKLFF
TRBV29-1	TRBJ1-2	CSVTGTLRIGYTF